This TCR beta chain was identified during a study of T cell changes during pregnancy in multiple sclerosis. TCRdb's copy holds only in-frame clones and misses some; the assay was immunoSEQ multiplex PCR. Of tens of thousands of clones listed, 93% are singletons. The CDR3 loop spans 15 amino acids. V was shortened by 6 bases and J by 0 bases, with 11 bases between the two germline ends. Germline CDR1 reads SNHLY; CDR2 reads FYNNEI. The chain links TRBV2 to TRBJ2-2, with D unclear. This specimen consisted of peripheral blood, obtained in the second trimester of pregnancy. The receptor comes from a female donor with multiple sclerosis, enrolled in a pregnancy study. In nucleotides, the CDR3 is TGTGCCAGCAGCGTTATGACACCGAACACCGGGGAGCTGTTTTTT. This sequence encodes CASSVMTPNTGELFF.